A selection of T cell receptor beta chains follows, all from one sample in a study of glioma-infiltrating T cells after dendritic cell vaccination. Data came from immunoSEQ multiplex PCR; TCRdb stores just in-frame clones and leaves some out. Of about 110,000 clones detected, around 90% appear once; the ten largest clones hold 2.7%. The sequencing here drew on blood, taken after dendritic cell vaccination. The receptors were gathered from a human donor with glioblastoma. Both conserved end residues are part of each CDR3. D genes are given only for firm matches. Clone size, where shown, is once, few, many, or a class for clones that have expanded.

-	-	TRBV11-2	TRBJ2-7	TGTGCCAGCAGCCCCTCACGAGGCTACGAGCAGTACTTC	CASSPSRGYEQYF
TRBD1	-	TRBV23-1	TRBJ1-4	TGCGCCAGCAGCCTTCATTCTCCGGGACAGGCTAATGAAAAACTGTTTTTT	CASSLHSPGQANEKLFF
TRBD1	-	TRBV30	TRBJ1-5	TGTGCCTGGAGTGTACAGGGGGCTGGTGGCAATCAGCCCCAGCATTTT	CAWSVQGAGGNQPQHF
-	-	TRBV6-5	TRBJ2-7	TGTGCCAGCAGCTCGAGCGGGTCCTACGAGCAGTACTTC	CASSSSGSYEQYF
-	-	TRBV10-3	TRBJ1-1	TGTGCCAGCGGGAGTGGGGTGAGCACTGAAGCTTTCTTT	CASGSGVSTEAFF
TRBD1	-	TRBV12-5	TRBJ1-1	TGTGCTAGTGGTACCCGATCAGGGGGCGCAGGCACTGAAGCTTTCTTT	CASGTRSGGAGTEAFF
TRBD1	-	TRBV2	TRBJ2-7	TGTGCCAGCAGTGTAGACGGACAGGGCGCCTACGAGCAGTACTTC	CASSVDGQGAYEQYF
-	-	TRBV11-2	TRBJ2-2	TGTGCCAGCAGCTCCTCCAGGGCTGACTTTGCCGGGGAGCTGTTTTTT	CASSSSRADFAGELFF
TRBD2	-	TRBV19	TRBJ2-1	TGTGCCACGGGGGGGGCGCTGACCTACAATGAGCAGTTCTTC	CATGGALTYNEQFF
TRBD2	-	TRBV9	TRBJ2-2	TGTGCCAGCAGCGTAGGGGTAGCGGGCGGGGAGCTGTTTTTT	CASSVGVAGGELFF
-	-	TRBV6-1	TRBJ2-7	TGTGCCAGCAGAGAGGTTAGAGGGTTACCCGGCGAGCAGTACTTC	CASREVRGLPGEQYF
-	-	TRBV6-5	TRBJ1-6	TGTGCCAGCAGCTCCCAGGACGGGGGGTCACCCCTCCACTTT	CASSSQDGGSPLHF
-	-	TRBV5-1	TRBJ2-5	TGCGCCAGCAGCTTGGCCGGCAGGGCGGAGGAGACCCAGTACTTC	CASSLAGRAEETQYF
TRBD1	-	TRBV19	TRBJ2-7	TGTGCCAGTACCCGAACAGGGGGCCCCTACGAGCAGTACTTC	CASTRTGGPYEQYF
-	-	TRBV30	TRBJ1-1	TGTGCCTGGAGACCCGGGAACACTGAAGCTTTCTTT	CAWRPGNTEAFF
TRBD2	-	TRBV5-4	TRBJ2-7	TGTGCCAGCAGCTTGGTCGGGAGGTCGGGCGAGCAGTACTTC	CASSLVGRSGEQYF
-	-	TRBV5-4	TRBJ1-6	TGTGCCAGCAGCTTCAGGGGCTACTATAATTCACCCCTCCACTTT	CASSFRGYYNSPLHF
-	-	TRBV27	TRBJ1-5	TGTGCCAGCAGTTTGAGCTATAGCAATCAGCCCCAGCATTTT	CASSLSYSNQPQHF
-	-	TRBV7-3	TRBJ2-1	TGTGCCAGCAGCTTACAAGAGCGGGTATACTACAATGAGCAGTTCTTC	CASSLQERVYYNEQFF
TRBD1	-	TRBV6-6	TRBJ2-7	TGTGCCAGCACCCCGACAGGGGGCTACGAGCAGTACTTC	CASTPTGGYEQYF
TRBD1	-	TRBV6-1	TRBJ1-5	TGTGCCAGCAGTACAGGGGGCGGTCAGCCCCAGCATTTT	CASSTGGGQPQHF
TRBD2	-	TRBV7-9	TRBJ2-5	TGTGCCAGCAGCCCGACTAGCGGGGGCCAAGAGACCCAGTACTTC	CASSPTSGGQETQYF
-	few	TRBV19	TRBJ1-3	TGTGCCAGTTCGGAGCGAGCTGGAAACACCATATATTTT	CASSERAGNTIYF
TRBD1	-	TRBV11-2	TRBJ2-1	TGTGCCAGCAGCTTAGGTGGTCGGGGACAGTACAGCAATGAGCAGTTCTTC	CASSLGGRGQYSNEQFF
-	-	TRBV5-5	TRBJ2-7	TGTGCCAGCAGCTACGTTGGGCAGGGAACCTACGAGCAGTACTTC	CASSYVGQGTYEQYF
-	few	TRBV19	TRBJ1-5	TGTGCCAGTAGCCTAGTTTGGCGGGGGCCCCAGCATTTT	CASSLVWRGPQHF
-	few	TRBV10-3	TRBJ1-1	TGTGCCACCACTCCGGACAGAATGAACACTGAAGCTTTCTTT	CATTPDRMNTEAFF
-	-	TRBV5-6	TRBJ1-1	TGTGCCAGCAGCCTCCGGTGGACTGAAGCTTTCTTT	CASSLRWTEAFF
-	-	TRBV27	TRBJ1-2	TGTGCCAGCAGTTTAGGAGCTAACTATGGCTACACCTTC	CASSLGANYGYTF
TRBD2	-	TRBV18	TRBJ2-1	TGTGCCAGCTCACCAGGGCTAGCGGGGGAGCAGTTCTTC	CASSPGLAGEQFF
TRBD2	-	TRBV4-1	TRBJ2-1	TGCGCCAGCAGCCTACTCGGACTAGCGGGATACAATGAGCAGTTCTTC	CASSLLGLAGYNEQFF
-	-	TRBV11-3	TRBJ1-2	TGTGCCAGCAGTTCCGGACAGACGCCTTATGGCTACACCTTC	CASSSGQTPYGYTF
-	-	TRBV14	TRBJ2-5	TGTGCCAGCAGCCAAGTCATGGACGCGGGAGAGACCCAGTACTTC	CASSQVMDAGETQYF
TRBD1	-	TRBV4-1	TRBJ1-2	TGCGCCAGCAGCCAAGGAGGGGTCGACAGGGGGTCCTCGTATGGCTACACCTTC	CASSQGGVDRGSSYGYTF
-	-	TRBV9	TRBJ1-1	TGTGCCAGCAGCACCACAGGTCAGAACACTGAAGCTTTCTTT	CASSTTGQNTEAFF
-	-	TRBV15	TRBJ2-2	TGTGCCACCAGCACCCGAAGGAGGGGAAGTTTCACCGGGGAGCTGTTTTTT	CATSTRRRGSFTGELFF
-	-	TRBV7-8	TRBJ2-1	TGTGCCAGCAGCTTCCGAATTTCAGCGGTACTGAACAATGAGCAGTTCTTC	CASSFRISAVLNNEQFF
TRBD2	-	TRBV9	TRBJ2-1	TGTGCCAGCAGCTATGCGCAGGGGGGACTAGCGGGAGCCAACAATGAGCAGTTCTTC	CASSYAQGGLAGANNEQFF
TRBD2	-	TRBV6-4	TRBJ2-2	TGTGCCAGCAGTTCCGGGACTAGCGACGCCGGGGAGCTGTTTTTT	CASSSGTSDAGELFF
TRBD1	-	TRBV5-1	TRBJ2-1	TGCGCCAGCAGCAACCCCTCAGGGGGCAATGAGCAGTTCTTC	CASSNPSGGNEQFF
TRBD2	-	TRBV27	TRBJ2-2	TGTGCCAGCAGTACACTAGCGGGAGGGCCCTCGAACACCGGGGAGCTGTTTTTT	CASSTLAGGPSNTGELFF
TRBD1	-	TRBV30	TRBJ2-1	TGTGCCTGGAGTTCACAGGGGGGCAATGAGCAGTTCTTC	CAWSSQGGNEQFF
-	-	TRBV6-5	TRBJ2-5	TGTGCCAGCAAGGTGGTAGCGGTTCAAGAGACCCAGTACTTC	CASKVVAVQETQYF
-	-	TRBV11-2	TRBJ1-1	TGTGCCAGCAGCCCTTACAGGGTTACTGAAGCTTTCTTT	CASSPYRVTEAFF
TRBD2	-	TRBV7-2	TRBJ2-5	TGTGCAACTAGCGGGAGCCTAGAGACCCAGTACTTC	CATSGSLETQYF
-	-	TRBV5-1	TRBJ2-5	TGCGCCAGCAGCTTGGTAGCGACCGAGGGCGAGACCCAGTACTTC	CASSLVATEGETQYF